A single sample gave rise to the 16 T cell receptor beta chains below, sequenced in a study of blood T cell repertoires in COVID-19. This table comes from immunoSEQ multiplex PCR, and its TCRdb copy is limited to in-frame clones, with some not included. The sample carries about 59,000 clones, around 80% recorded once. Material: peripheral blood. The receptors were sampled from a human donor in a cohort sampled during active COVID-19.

CDR3 bases: TGTGCCAGCAGCGTAGACAGGGGGGAACAGTTCTTC. Translation gives CASSVDRGEQFF. The chain combines TRBV7-8 with TRBJ2-1, with TRBD1 identical over 9 bases. The CDR3 has 12 amino acids. Germline V CDR1 and CDR2: SGHVS, FQNEAQ. J was trimmed by 13 bases and V by 5 bases; bases with no gene match: 6.

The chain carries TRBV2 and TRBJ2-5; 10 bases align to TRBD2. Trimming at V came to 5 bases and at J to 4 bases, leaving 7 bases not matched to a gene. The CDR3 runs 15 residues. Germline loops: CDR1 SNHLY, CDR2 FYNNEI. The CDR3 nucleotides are TGTGCCAGCAGTACGGGGAGCGGGAGGGGAGAGACCCAGTACTTC. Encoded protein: CASSTGSGRGETQYF. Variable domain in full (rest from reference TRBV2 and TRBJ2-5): EPEVTQTPSHQVTQMGQEVILRCVPISNHLYFYWYRQILGQKVEFLVSFYNNEISEKSEIFDDQFSVERPDGSNFTLKIRSTKLEDSAMYFCASSTGSGRGETQYFGPGTRLLVL.

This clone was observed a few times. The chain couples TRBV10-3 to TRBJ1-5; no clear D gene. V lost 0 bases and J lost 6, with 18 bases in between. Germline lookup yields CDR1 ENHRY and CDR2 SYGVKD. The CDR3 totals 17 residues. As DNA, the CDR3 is TGTGCCATCAGTGAGTCCTTGAGGTCGGGATTCGGTCAGCCCCAGCATTTT. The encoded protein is CAISESLRSGFGQPQHF.

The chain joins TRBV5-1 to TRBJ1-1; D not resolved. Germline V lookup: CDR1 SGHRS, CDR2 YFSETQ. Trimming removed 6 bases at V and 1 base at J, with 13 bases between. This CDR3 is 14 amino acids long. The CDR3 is CASTPRERNTEAFF. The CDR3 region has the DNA TGCGCCAGCACCCCAAGGGAGAGGAACACTGAAGCTTTCTTT.

The CDR3 region is CASSLVLAGGLGEQFF. CDR3 DNA: TGTGCCAGCAGCTTAGTACTAGCGGGAGGGCTCGGGGAGCAGTTCTTC. The V gene is TRBV7-2, the J gene TRBJ2-1, with 13 bases matching TRBD2. The trim removed 1 base at V and 10 bases at J, leaving 7 bases unmatched. The CDR3 spans 16 residues. Germline V lookup: CDR1 SGHTA, CDR2 FQGNSA.

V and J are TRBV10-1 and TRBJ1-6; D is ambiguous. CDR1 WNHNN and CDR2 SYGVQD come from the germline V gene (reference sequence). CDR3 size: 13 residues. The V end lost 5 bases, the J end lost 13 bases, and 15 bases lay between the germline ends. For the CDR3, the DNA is TGCGCCAGCAGTCCAGGATCGAGAGGGCCCCTCCACTTT. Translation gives CASSPGSRGPLHF.

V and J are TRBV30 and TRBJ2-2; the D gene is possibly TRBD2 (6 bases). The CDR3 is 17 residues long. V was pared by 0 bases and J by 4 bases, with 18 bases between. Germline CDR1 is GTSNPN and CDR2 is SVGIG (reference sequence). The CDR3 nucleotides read TGTGCCTGGAGTGTCTTGTGGGGGGATCGAGGCACCGGGGAGCTGTTTTTT. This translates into CAWSVLWGDRGTGELFF.

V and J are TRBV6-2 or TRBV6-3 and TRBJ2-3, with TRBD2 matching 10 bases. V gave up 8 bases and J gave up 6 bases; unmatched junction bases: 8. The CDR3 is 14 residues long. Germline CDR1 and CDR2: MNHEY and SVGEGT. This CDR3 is CASGLAGVSDTQYF. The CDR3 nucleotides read TGTGCCAGCGGCCTAGCGGGAGTCAGCGATACGCAGTATTTT.

The CDR3 region has the DNA TGTGCCAGCAGCTTAGGCCGGGAGCCCTACAATGAGCAGTTCTTC. The encoded protein is CASSLGREPYNEQFF. V usage is TRBV7-3 and J usage is TRBJ2-1; D perhaps matches TRBD2 (6 bases). V was cut by 2 bases and J by 2 bases, with 10 bases left in between. The CDR3 spans 15 residues. Germline V gene sequence: CDR1 SGHTA, CDR2 FQGTGA.

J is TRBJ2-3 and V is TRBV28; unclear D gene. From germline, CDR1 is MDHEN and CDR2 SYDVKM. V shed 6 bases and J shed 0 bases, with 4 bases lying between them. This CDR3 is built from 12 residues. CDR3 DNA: TGTGCCAGCAGAGCTAGCACAGATACGCAGTATTTT. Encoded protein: CASRASTDTQYF.

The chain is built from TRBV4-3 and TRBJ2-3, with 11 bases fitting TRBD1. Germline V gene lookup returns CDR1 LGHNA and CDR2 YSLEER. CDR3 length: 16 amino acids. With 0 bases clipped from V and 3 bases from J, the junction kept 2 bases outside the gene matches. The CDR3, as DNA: TGCGCCAGCAGCCAAGATGGGACAGGGGGGACAGATACGCAGTATTTT. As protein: CASSQDGTGGTDTQYF.

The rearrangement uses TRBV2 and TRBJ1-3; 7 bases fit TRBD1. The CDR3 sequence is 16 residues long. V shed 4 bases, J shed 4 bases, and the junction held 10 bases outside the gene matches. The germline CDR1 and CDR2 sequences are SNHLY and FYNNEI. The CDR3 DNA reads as TGTGCCAGCAGTGGGGTAGGGGGCGCCTTGGGAAACACCATATATTTT. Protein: CASSGVGGALGNTIYF.

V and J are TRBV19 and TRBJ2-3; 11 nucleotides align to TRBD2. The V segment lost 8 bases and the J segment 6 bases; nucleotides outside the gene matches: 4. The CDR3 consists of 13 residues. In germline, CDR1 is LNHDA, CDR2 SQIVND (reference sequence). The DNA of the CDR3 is TGTGCCAGTGGTTCTAGCGGGAGGGATACGCAGTATTTT. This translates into CASGSSGRDTQYF.

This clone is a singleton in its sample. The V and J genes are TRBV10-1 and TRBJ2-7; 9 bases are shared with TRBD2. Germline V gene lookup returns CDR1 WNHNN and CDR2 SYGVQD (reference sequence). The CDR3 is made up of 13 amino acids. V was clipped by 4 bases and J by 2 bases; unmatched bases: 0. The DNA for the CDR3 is TGCGCCAGCAGTGCTAGCGGGACCTACGAGCAGTACTTC. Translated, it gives CASSASGTYEQYF.

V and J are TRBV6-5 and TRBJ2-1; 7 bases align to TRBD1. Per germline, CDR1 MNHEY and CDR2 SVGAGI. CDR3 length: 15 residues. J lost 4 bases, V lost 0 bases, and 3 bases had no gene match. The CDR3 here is CASSYSGTDYNEQFF. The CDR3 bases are TGTGCCAGCAGTTACTCCGGGACAGATTACAATGAGCAGTTCTTC.

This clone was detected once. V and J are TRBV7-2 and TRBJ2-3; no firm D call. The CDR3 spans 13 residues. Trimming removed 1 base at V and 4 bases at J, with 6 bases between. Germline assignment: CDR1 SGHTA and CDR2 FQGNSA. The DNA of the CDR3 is TGTGCCAGCAGCTTAGTTTTAGCAGATACGCAGTATTTT. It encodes CASSLVLADTQYF.